Described below is a single T cell receptor beta chain sequence and its context. The data are from a study of blood T cell repertoires in COVID-19. Study overall: Sources were T cells, B-cell-depleted T cells, or PBMCs; the material itself was cDNA or gDNA.

This CDR3 has 14 amino acids. V shed 9 bases, J shed 0 bases, and the junction held 3 bases outside the gene matches. The germline V gene has CDR1 MRHNA and CDR2 SNTAGT. Original processing methods: Reference gene primers were amplified, and this amplification served to estimate nucleated cell counts. Sequencing used immunoSEQ multiplex PCR; TCRdb keeps in-frame clones, though not all of them. For V, J and clone size, that table is used; D and trimming come from the DNA. The sample lists about 380,000 clones; 85% to 90% were seen once. The participants were between about 18 and 90 years old and came from roughly 24 US areas.

The material sequenced was PBMCs or T cells enriched from blood (not recorded which). The sequence came from a woman aged 18-29 years who had recovered from COVID-19. This rearrangement joins TRBV6-4 to TRBJ2-2, with 8 bases identical to TRBD2. CDR3 region: CASRLASNTGELFF. CDR3 sequence (DNA): TGTGCCAGTCGACTAGCGTCGAACACCGGGGAGCTGTTTTTT.